Listed below are T cell receptor beta chains from one sample, sequenced in a study of blood T cell repertoires in COVID-19. The repertoire was sequenced with immunoSEQ multiplex PCR; TCRdb's copy has only in-frame clones and lacks some. The sample contains 45,000 to 65,000 clones, roughly four fifths of which appear only once. Sample: peripheral blood. Receptor source: a man aged 70 or older with active COVID-19. The CDR3 runs from the conserved cysteine through the conserved F or W. The D gene is left open where the match is weak. Some rows have no size entry. The others give once, few or many, or a class for an expanded clone.

j_call: TRBJ2-7
v_call: TRBV19
clone_size: few
d_call: NA
cdr3_aa: CASSMGQGYEQYF
cdr3_nt: TGTGCCAGTAGTATGGGCCAGGGCTACGAGCAGTACTTC

j_call: TRBJ1-3
v_call: TRBV27
clone_size: NA
d_call: NA
cdr3_aa: CASSLRQGKGNTIYF
cdr3_nt: TGTGCCAGCAGTTTAAGGCAGGGAAAGGGAAACACCATATATTTT

j_call: TRBJ1-6
v_call: TRBV10-3
clone_size: NA
d_call: NA
cdr3_aa: CAISAGQVGSPLHF
cdr3_nt: TGTGCCATCAGTGCAGGTCAGGTGGGCTCACCCCTCCACTTT

j_call: TRBJ2-5
v_call: TRBV3-1/TRBV3-2
clone_size: NA
d_call: TRBD2
cdr3_aa: CASSRRLAGAQETQYF
cdr3_nt: TGTGCCAGCAGCCGAAGACTAGCGGGGGCACAAGAGACCCAGTACTTC

j_call: TRBJ2-4
v_call: TRBV18
clone_size: NA
d_call: NA
cdr3_aa: CASSPSGAKNIQYF
cdr3_nt: TGTGCCAGCTCACCCTCCGGGGCCAAAAACATTCAGTACTTC

j_call: TRBJ2-4
v_call: TRBV5-1
clone_size: NA
d_call: TRBD1
cdr3_aa: CASSFLQGAKNIQYF
cdr3_nt: TGCGCCAGCAGCTTTTTACAGGGGGCCAAAAACATTCAGTACTTC

j_call: TRBJ1-5
v_call: TRBV19
clone_size: NA
d_call: NA
cdr3_aa: CASSIPEAPQHF
cdr3_nt: TGTGCCAGTAGTATCCCAGAGGCGCCCCAGCATTTT

j_call: TRBJ2-7
v_call: TRBV10-2
clone_size: NA
d_call: NA
cdr3_aa: CASSDPGEQYF
cdr3_nt: TGCGCCAGCAGTGATCCAGGTGAGCAGTACTTC

j_call: TRBJ2-7
v_call: TRBV23-1
clone_size: NA
d_call: TRBD1
cdr3_aa: CASSSGQGRTYEQYF
cdr3_nt: TGCGCCAGCAGTTCCGGACAGGGGAGGACCTACGAGCAGTACTTC

j_call: TRBJ1-4
v_call: TRBV9
clone_size: NA
d_call: NA
cdr3_aa: CASSVGWGDNEKLFF
cdr3_nt: TGTGCCAGCAGCGTAGGCTGGGGAGATAATGAAAAACTGTTTTTT

j_call: TRBJ1-6
v_call: TRBV9
clone_size: NA
d_call: TRBD1
cdr3_aa: CASSARQGTSPLHF
cdr3_nt: TGTGCCAGCAGCGCTAGACAGGGAACTTCACCCCTCCACTTT

j_call: TRBJ2-3
v_call: TRBV6-5
clone_size: NA
d_call: NA
cdr3_aa: CASSYRDSYTDTQYF
cdr3_nt: TGTGCCAGCAGTTACAGGGACTCTTACACAGATACGCAGTATTTT

j_call: TRBJ2-6
v_call: TRBV6-5
clone_size: NA
d_call: NA
cdr3_aa: CASAFEVAGANVLTF
cdr3_nt: TGTGCCAGCGCCTTTGAGGTGGCTGGGGCCAACGTCCTGACTTTC

j_call: TRBJ2-7
v_call: TRBV11-2
clone_size: NA
d_call: NA
cdr3_aa: CASSHRQSSYEQYF
cdr3_nt: TGTGCCAGCAGCCATCGACAGTCCTCCTACGAGCAGTACTTC

j_call: TRBJ2-7
v_call: TRBV4-3
clone_size: NA
d_call: NA
cdr3_aa: CASSQDRLDEQYF
cdr3_nt: TGCGCCAGCAGCCAAGACAGGCTGGACGAGCAGTACTTC

j_call: TRBJ1-2
v_call: TRBV5-5
clone_size: NA
d_call: NA
cdr3_aa: CASSTPGQLNYGYTF
cdr3_nt: TGTGCCAGCAGCACCCCGGGACAATTGAACTATGGCTACACCTTC

j_call: TRBJ2-5
v_call: TRBV7-9
clone_size: once
d_call: NA
cdr3_aa: CASSAVLVQETQYF
cdr3_nt: TGTGCCAGCAGCGCCGTACTAGTTCAAGAGACCCAGTACTTC

j_call: TRBJ1-5
v_call: TRBV7-2
clone_size: NA
d_call: TRBD1
cdr3_aa: CASSIDRGRQPQHF
cdr3_nt: TGTGCCAGCAGCATCGACAGGGGGCGTCAGCCCCAGCATTTT

j_call: TRBJ2-7
v_call: TRBV29-1
clone_size: NA
d_call: NA
cdr3_aa: CSVESGTRPYEQYF
cdr3_nt: TGCAGCGTTGAAAGTGGGACACGTCCCTACGAGCAGTACTTC

j_call: TRBJ1-5
v_call: TRBV19
clone_size: NA
d_call: NA
cdr3_aa: CASSIKTAQPQHF
cdr3_nt: TGTGCCAGTAGTATCAAAACAGCCCAGCCCCAGCATTTT

j_call: TRBJ2-3
v_call: TRBV2
clone_size: few
d_call: TRBD1
cdr3_aa: CASSEDRTTDTQYF
cdr3_nt: TGTGCCAGCAGTGAGGACAGGACCACAGATACGCAGTATTTT

j_call: TRBJ2-1
v_call: TRBV19
clone_size: NA
d_call: NA
cdr3_aa: CASSMSSEYNEQFF
cdr3_nt: TGTGCCAGTAGTATGTCTAGCGAGTATAATGAGCAGTTCTTC

j_call: TRBJ2-2
v_call: TRBV5-1
clone_size: NA
d_call: TRBD2
cdr3_aa: CASSLRIASGGHGELFF
cdr3_nt: TGCGCCAGCAGCTTGCGAATTGCGAGCGGGGGTCACGGGGAGCTGTTTTTT

j_call: TRBJ1-4
v_call: TRBV7-2
clone_size: NA
d_call: NA
cdr3_aa: CASSLRGGGEKLFF
cdr3_nt: TGTGCCAGCAGCTTAAGGGGGGGCGGCGAAAAACTGTTTTTT

j_call: TRBJ2-3
v_call: TRBV9
clone_size: medium-sized
d_call: NA
cdr3_aa: CASCFGEGGTDTQYF
cdr3_nt: TGTGCCAGCTGCTTTGGTGAGGGGGGCACAGATACGCAGTATTTT

j_call: TRBJ1-2
v_call: TRBV4-1
clone_size: NA
d_call: NA
cdr3_aa: CASSQDAGLRVLGGGYTF
cdr3_nt: TGCGCCAGCAGCCAAGATGCAGGCCTAAGAGTACTGGGAGGGGGCTACACCTTC

j_call: TRBJ2-2
v_call: TRBV10-3
clone_size: few
d_call: NA
cdr3_aa: CAISDSTNPTGELFF
cdr3_nt: TGTGCCATCAGTGACTCTACTAACCCTACGGGGGAGCTGTTTTTT

j_call: TRBJ1-1
v_call: TRBV3-1/TRBV3-2
clone_size: NA
d_call: NA
cdr3_aa: CASSQERGADTEAFF
cdr3_nt: TGTGCCAGCAGCCAAGAACGCGGGGCCGACACTGAAGCTTTCTTT

j_call: TRBJ2-4
v_call: TRBV5-4
clone_size: NA
d_call: NA
cdr3_aa: CASSFGDLEIRAKNIQYF
cdr3_nt: TGTGCCAGCAGCTTTGGGGACTTAGAGATCCGAGCCAAAAACATTCAGTACTTC

j_call: TRBJ1-1
v_call: TRBV30
clone_size: NA
d_call: NA
cdr3_aa: CAWSVWGGANTEAFF
cdr3_nt: TGTGCCTGGAGTGTATGGGGCGGGGCGAACACTGAAGCTTTCTTT

j_call: TRBJ2-7
v_call: TRBV7-9
clone_size: NA
d_call: TRBD2
cdr3_aa: CASMAGGTREQYF
cdr3_nt: TGTGCCAGCATGGCGGGGGGGACGAGGGAGCAGTACTTC

j_call: TRBJ1-2
v_call: TRBV28
clone_size: NA
d_call: TRBD1
cdr3_aa: CASSPRARGNGYTF
cdr3_nt: TGTGCCAGCAGCCCGAGGGCCAGGGGGAATGGCTACACCTTC

j_call: TRBJ1-2
v_call: TRBV7-2
clone_size: NA
d_call: TRBD1
cdr3_aa: CASSLRAGTGGSSTF
cdr3_nt: TGTGCCAGCAGCTTACGGGCCGGGACAGGCGGGTCGAGCACCTTC

j_call: TRBJ2-1
v_call: TRBV27
clone_size: once
d_call: TRBD1
cdr3_aa: CASSLLGTGGANNEQFF
cdr3_nt: TGTGCCAGCAGTTTATTGGGGACAGGGGGCGCGAACAATGAGCAGTTCTTC

j_call: TRBJ2-7
v_call: TRBV6-2/TRBV6-3
clone_size: NA
d_call: NA
cdr3_aa: CASSLDRRTYEQYF
cdr3_nt: TGTGCCAGCAGCCTTGACAGGCGCACCTACGAGCAGTACTTC

j_call: TRBJ2-1
v_call: TRBV7-2
clone_size: NA
d_call: NA
cdr3_aa: CASRGPATSYNEQFF
cdr3_nt: TGTGCCAGCAGGGGGCCTGCCACCTCCTACAATGAGCAGTTCTTC

j_call: TRBJ2-1
v_call: TRBV4-1
clone_size: NA
d_call: NA
cdr3_aa: CASSQDEAYNEQFF
cdr3_nt: TGCGCCAGCAGCCAAGATGAGGCGTACAATGAGCAGTTCTTC

j_call: TRBJ1-1
v_call: TRBV12-3/TRBV12-4
clone_size: few
d_call: NA
cdr3_aa: CASSSAGPGAFF
cdr3_nt: TGTGCCAGCAGTTCCGCCGGTCCTGGAGCTTTCTTT

j_call: TRBJ1-5
v_call: TRBV5-1
clone_size: NA
d_call: TRBD1
cdr3_aa: CASSGGQGANQPQHF
cdr3_nt: TGCGCCAGCAGCGGGGGACAGGGGGCTAATCAGCCCCAGCATTTT

j_call: TRBJ1-1
v_call: TRBV29-1
clone_size: few
d_call: TRBD1
cdr3_aa: CSAGDRVNTEAFF
cdr3_nt: TGCAGCGCCGGGGACAGGGTAAACACTGAAGCTTTCTTT

j_call: TRBJ1-6
v_call: TRBV27
clone_size: NA
d_call: NA
cdr3_aa: CASSPTGISPLHF
cdr3_nt: TGTGCCAGCAGCCCGACGGGGATTTCACCCCTCCACTTT

j_call: TRBJ1-4
v_call: TRBV9
clone_size: NA
d_call: NA
cdr3_aa: CASSPGTPNEKLFF
cdr3_nt: TGTGCCAGCAGCCCCGGGACACCCAATGAAAAACTGTTTTTT

j_call: TRBJ2-1
v_call: TRBV29-1
clone_size: NA
d_call: NA
cdr3_aa: CSVEDHRGAYNEQFF
cdr3_nt: TGCAGCGTTGAAGATCACCGGGGAGCCTACAATGAGCAGTTCTTC